This TCR beta chain was sequenced for a study of metastatic and nonmetastatic thyroid tumors. Study background: Blood and tumor or nodule tissue repertoires from malignant and benign thyroid patients were compared. Study-wide results and caveats: Patients with malignant thyroid tumors reportedly had significantly higher TCR beta diversity than those with benign nodules, in blood and tumor.

Original processing methods: Built for papillary thyroid cancer, a distant-metastasis classifier drew on CDR3 differences across clinicopathological groups. From the PCR reads, TCRdb re-called clones with MiXCR. These V and J calls rely on TCRdb rather than the paper's analysis. The sample shows 45,000 or so clones, roughly 3.9% of them seen only once. This CDR3 comprises 14 residues. Germline V gene sequence: CDR1 DFQATT, CDR2 SNEGSKA (reference sequence). Thyroid surgery was performed in patients who had received no treatment beforehand. This clone was counted many times. The target antigen is unknown. One junction end does not reproduce the germline sequence, and a read error may be involved.

The clonotype was recovered from a female donor with papillary thyroid cancer or a benign thyroid nodule (not recorded which). Some clones in this sample may be carry-over from other donors' samples. V and J are TRBV20-1 and TRBJ2-5; the D gene is possibly TRBD2 (5 bases). The specimen was blood. CDR3 residues: CSAREGRLQETQYF. The CDR3 region has the DNA TGCAGTGCGAGAGAGGGTAGACTCCAAGAGACCCAGTACTTC.